A selection of T cell receptor beta chains follows, all from one sample in a study of T cells in Graves' hyperthyroidism and ophthalmopathy. TCRdb re-called the multiplex PCR reads through MiXCR, storing one row per CDR3 protein. The sample holds 300,000 or so distinct CDR3 sequences, roughly 18% seen once. Specimen: blood. The receptors here all came from a woman aged 45-65 years with Graves' hyperthyroidism. Both conserved end residues are part of each CDR3. Fields, in order: clone size, D gene, J gene, V gene, CDR3 DNA, CDR3 protein. A D gene is named only where the DNA matches it firmly. A row's size may be missing; if present it is once, few, many or a size class.

clone size: few
D gene: NA
J gene: TRBJ1-1
V gene: TRBV28
CDR3 DNA: TGTGCCAGCAGTTTAGGGGGAAGGGGTTTCTTT
CDR3 protein: CASSLGGRGFF

clone size: few
D gene: TRBD1
J gene: TRBJ1-1
V gene: TRBV4-1
CDR3 DNA: TGCGCCAGCAGCCAAGACGGACAGGGGAACACTGAAGCTTTCTTT
CDR3 protein: CASSQDGQGNTEAFF

clone size: NA
D gene: TRBD2
J gene: TRBJ2-7
V gene: TRBV5-1
CDR3 DNA: TGCGCCAGCAGCGGAGCGGGAGTCTACGAGCAGTACTTC
CDR3 protein: CASSGAGVYEQYF

clone size: few
D gene: NA
J gene: TRBJ1-6
V gene: TRBV4-1
CDR3 DNA: TGCGCCAGCAGCCGAGCAGTCTTGGGGGTAGGGAGCTCCTATAATTCACCCCTCCACTTT
CDR3 protein: CASSRAVLGVGSSYNSPLHF

clone size: once
D gene: TRBD2
J gene: TRBJ2-1
V gene: TRBV20-1
CDR3 DNA: TGCAGTGCAGGGAAACTAGCGGGGGTGGGGGAGCAGTTCTTC
CDR3 protein: CSAGKLAGVGEQFF

clone size: NA
D gene: NA
J gene: TRBJ2-3
V gene: TRBV7-2
CDR3 DNA: TGTGCCAGCCCAAGGGGGGGGGGGGCTCCAGATACGCAGTATTTT
CDR3 protein: CASPRGGGAPDTQYF

clone size: few
D gene: NA
J gene: TRBJ2-2
V gene: TRBV20-1
CDR3 DNA: TGCAGTGCCGCGGGACTCGAACTTGCTGGGGAGCTGTTTTTT
CDR3 protein: CSAAGLELAGELFF

clone size: many
D gene: NA
J gene: TRBJ2-7
V gene: TRBV11-2
CDR3 DNA: TGTGCCAGCAGCCTTTTTGCACCCGAGGAGTACGAGCAGTACTTC
CDR3 protein: CASSLFAPEEYEQYF

clone size: NA
D gene: TRBD1
J gene: TRBJ1-1
V gene: TRBV5-6
CDR3 DNA: TGTGCCAGCAGCTTTGGACAGGGGGGAACACTGACAGAATTCTTT
CDR3 protein: CASSFGQGGTLTEFF

clone size: many
D gene: NA
J gene: TRBJ1-2
V gene: TRBV11-2
CDR3 DNA: TGTGCCAGCAGCTTAGGAGAGGGGGTGAATGGCTACACCTTC
CDR3 protein: CASSLGEGVNGYTF

clone size: many
D gene: NA
J gene: TRBJ1-2
V gene: TRBV9
CDR3 DNA: TGTGCCAGCAGCTCGCAGAGGGGGATGTATGGCTACACCTTC
CDR3 protein: CASSSQRGMYGYTF

clone size: few
D gene: NA
J gene: TRBJ1-2
V gene: TRBV7-9
CDR3 DNA: TGTGCCAGCAGCTTTGAACCCCACCCCTCCTATGGCTACACCTTC
CDR3 protein: CASSFEPHPSYGYTF

clone size: NA
D gene: TRBD1
J gene: TRBJ1-4
V gene: TRBV28
CDR3 DNA: TGTGCCAGCAGCTCTCCTGGGACAGGAAAAAATGAAAAACTGTTTTTT
CDR3 protein: CASSSPGTGKNEKLFF

clone size: few
D gene: NA
J gene: TRBJ2-3
V gene: TRBV6-4
CDR3 DNA: TGTGCCAGCAGTTCTCCAACCTTTGGGGGGATTCTAAAAGATACGCAGTATTTT
CDR3 protein: CASSSPTFGGILKDTQYF

clone size: NA
D gene: TRBD2
J gene: TRBJ2-5
V gene: TRBV29-1
CDR3 DNA: TGCAGCGTTGAGCCCGCGGGGGGACAAGAGACCCAGTACTTC
CDR3 protein: CSVEPAGGQETQYF

clone size: NA
D gene: NA
J gene: TRBJ2-3
V gene: TRBV7-7
CDR3 DNA: TGTGCTAGCAGCTTAACAGCCGGGACCAGAGATACGCAGTATTTT
CDR3 protein: CASSLTAGTRDTQYF

clone size: many
D gene: TRBD2
J gene: TRBJ2-5
V gene: TRBV7-2
CDR3 DNA: TGTGCCAGCAGCTTAGTGACTAGCGGTGAAGAGACCCAGTACTTC
CDR3 protein: CASSLVTSGEETQYF

clone size: NA
D gene: TRBD2
J gene: TRBJ2-1
V gene: TRBV15
CDR3 DNA: TGTGCCACCAGCAGAGATTCTAGCGGGGGGGCCGTTGAGCAGTTCTTC
CDR3 protein: CATSRDSSGGAVEQFF

clone size: NA
D gene: NA
J gene: TRBJ2-2
V gene: TRBV15
CDR3 DNA: TGTGCCACCAGTCCCCAGTTCAACACCGGGGAGCTGTTTTTT
CDR3 protein: CATSPQFNTGELFF

clone size: NA
D gene: TRBD2
J gene: TRBJ2-2
V gene: TRBV27
CDR3 DNA: TGTGCCAGCAGTTTGGCTAGCGGGAGATGGACCGGGGAGCTGTTTTTT
CDR3 protein: CASSLASGRWTGELFF

clone size: few
D gene: NA
J gene: TRBJ2-5
V gene: TRBV29-1
CDR3 DNA: TGCAGCGTGGAAAGGCCGAAAGAGACCCAGTACTTC
CDR3 protein: CSVERPKETQYF

clone size: NA
D gene: NA
J gene: TRBJ1-2
V gene: TRBV10-3
CDR3 DNA: TGTGCCATCAGTGAGTCCCAATCTAACTATGGCTACACCTTC
CDR3 protein: CAISESQSNYGYTF

clone size: many
D gene: TRBD2
J gene: TRBJ2-2
V gene: TRBV20-1
CDR3 DNA: TGCAGTGCTAGAGCAACTAGCGGGAGTTGGGGTACCGGGGAGCTGTTTTTT
CDR3 protein: CSARATSGSWGTGELFF

clone size: NA
D gene: NA
J gene: TRBJ2-1
V gene: TRBV6-1
CDR3 DNA: TGTGCCAGCAGCCACGGGGTCTACAATGAGCAGTTCTTC
CDR3 protein: CASSHGVYNEQFF

clone size: NA
D gene: NA
J gene: TRBJ2-1
V gene: TRBV4-1
CDR3 DNA: TGCGCCAGCAGCCAAGAAGGTATCGACTACAATGAGCAGTTCTTC
CDR3 protein: CASSQEGIDYNEQFF

clone size: NA
D gene: NA
J gene: TRBJ1-2
V gene: TRBV19
CDR3 DNA: TGTGCCAGTAGTGTAGGAGTAACTAACAACTATGGCTACACCTTC
CDR3 protein: CASSVGVTNNYGYTF

clone size: many
D gene: TRBD2
J gene: TRBJ2-3
V gene: TRBV11-2
CDR3 DNA: TGTGCCAGCAGCTTAGAAACTAGCGGGGGGTCATACGATACGCAGTATTTT
CDR3 protein: CASSLETSGGSYDTQYF

clone size: many
D gene: NA
J gene: TRBJ2-1
V gene: TRBV3-1
CDR3 DNA: TGTGCCAGCAGCCAGCTGGGGGGGGCGAATGAGCAGTTCTTC
CDR3 protein: CASSQLGGANEQFF

clone size: many
D gene: NA
J gene: TRBJ2-1
V gene: TRBV28
CDR3 DNA: TGTGCCAGCAGTACCCCAGGTTATGAGCAGTTCTTC
CDR3 protein: CASSTPGYEQFF

clone size: few
D gene: NA
J gene: TRBJ2-2
V gene: TRBV9
CDR3 DNA: TGTGCCAGCAGCGTATGGGACACGAGTGGGGAGCTGTTTTTT
CDR3 protein: CASSVWDTSGELFF

clone size: many
D gene: TRBD1
J gene: TRBJ2-5
V gene: TRBV12-3/TRBV12-4
CDR3 DNA: TGTGCCAGCAGTCTAAATCGACAGGGTCAAGAGACCCAGTACTTC
CDR3 protein: CASSLNRQGQETQYF

clone size: NA
D gene: NA
J gene: TRBJ1-1
V gene: TRBV28
CDR3 DNA: TGTGCCAGCAGTTTATTCGGGGGGATTGCGTCCACTGAAGCTTTCTTT
CDR3 protein: CASSLFGGIASTEAFF

clone size: NA
D gene: NA
J gene: TRBJ2-1
V gene: TRBV7-2
CDR3 DNA: TGTGCCAGCAGCTCGCCGGGGGACAATGAGCAGTTCTTC
CDR3 protein: CASSSPGDNEQFF

clone size: few
D gene: TRBD2
J gene: TRBJ2-2
V gene: TRBV2
CDR3 DNA: TGTGCCAGCAGGGGGACTAGCGGGGCGGCCGGGGAGCTGTTTTTT
CDR3 protein: CASRGTSGAAGELFF

clone size: NA
D gene: NA
J gene: TRBJ2-7
V gene: TRBV9
CDR3 DNA: TGTGCCAGCAGCACCAGACCAGACTACGAGCAGTACTTC
CDR3 protein: CASSTRPDYEQYF

clone size: NA
D gene: TRBD2
J gene: TRBJ2-3
V gene: TRBV25-1
CDR3 DNA: TGTGCCAGCAGTTCCACAACCGGGACTAGCGAGACAGATACGCAGTATTTT
CDR3 protein: CASSSTTGTSETDTQYF

clone size: many
D gene: NA
J gene: TRBJ2-7
V gene: TRBV13
CDR3 DNA: TGTGCCAGCAGCTTAGGACAGCTTTTCTACGAGCAGTACTTC
CDR3 protein: CASSLGQLFYEQYF

clone size: many
D gene: NA
J gene: TRBJ1-1
V gene: TRBV6-2/TRBV6-3
CDR3 DNA: TGTGCCAGCAGACCTACAGTGAACACTGAAGCTTTCTTT
CDR3 protein: CASRPTVNTEAFF

clone size: NA
D gene: NA
J gene: TRBJ2-1
V gene: TRBV4-1
CDR3 DNA: TGCGCCAGCAGCCAAGCCGACTGGAGCTCCTACAATGAGCAGTTCTTC
CDR3 protein: CASSQADWSSYNEQFF

clone size: many
D gene: NA
J gene: TRBJ2-1
V gene: TRBV5-1
CDR3 DNA: TGCGCCAGCAGCTTGGAAGGTTCCAGAGAGCAGTTCTTC
CDR3 protein: CASSLEGSREQFF

clone size: many
D gene: NA
J gene: TRBJ1-4
V gene: TRBV28
CDR3 DNA: TGTGCCAGCAGTTCTCCTTTCGGGACGGGCCCTTTAATGGAAAAACTGTTTTTT
CDR3 protein: CASSSPFGTGPLMEKLFF